These 4 T cell receptor beta chains came from one sample sequenced in a study of ipilimumab plus nivolumab after autologous stem cell transplantation. Only in-frame clones appear in the TCRdb table, and some are missing; sequencing was by immunoSEQ multiplex PCR. Of about 40,000 clones in the sample, nearly 95% were seen once. The sample was PBMCs, taken in a trial of ipilimumab plus nivolumab as post-transplant consolidation. These receptors all come from a male donor with multiple myeloma.

This chain connects TRBV6-4 to TRBJ2-5, with D possibly being TRBD1 or TRBD2 (5 bases each). Germline CDR1 MRHNA, CDR2 SNTAGT. Trimming took 2 bases from V and 3 from J, leaving 13 bases between them. The CDR3 consists of 15 residues. CDR3 coding DNA: TGTGCCAGCAGTGACCCGAGGGGTGCCGAAGAGACCCAGTACTTC. It specifies CASSDPRGAEETQYF.

The chain couples TRBV6-5 to TRBJ2-4; TRBD1 matches at 10 bases. The CDR3 has 15 amino acids. With 5 bases clipped from V and 3 bases from J, the junction kept 4 bases outside the gene matches. CDR1 MNHEY and CDR2 SVGAGI come from the germline V gene. The CDR3 loop is CASSGGTGDKNIQYF. The CDR3 DNA reads TGTGCCAGCAGTGGGGGGACAGGGGACAAAAACATTCAGTACTTC.

The chain links TRBV19 to TRBJ2-5; 10 bases are a match to TRBD2. CDR3 length: 14 amino acids. The germline CDR1 and CDR2 sequences are LNHDA and SQIVND (reference sequence). V gave up 8 bases and J gave up 5 bases; unmatched junction bases: 8. In nucleotides, the CDR3 is TGTGCCAGTGGTAGCGGGAGGACCTTTGAGACCCAGTACTTC. The encoded protein is CASGSGRTFETQYF.

The chain employs TRBV5-4 and TRBJ2-7, with D tentatively TRBD2 (6 bases). The CDR3 is 15 amino acids. Trimming removed 4 bases at V and 7 bases at J, with 21 bases between. Germline lookup yields CDR1 SGHNT and CDR2 YYREEE (reference sequence). DNA of the CDR3: TGTGCCAGCAGCCCCGGAGGGACTGCCAGGTTTGAGCAGTACTTC. Protein: CASSPGGTARFEQYF.